This TCR beta chain comes out of a study of shared clonotypes between healthy human individuals. Profiling relied on immunoSEQ multiplex PCR, and the TCRdb table lists in-frame clones only, not all of them. Of 650,000 to 800,000 clones listed, 55% to 80% are singletons. Germline V gene data show CDR1 as LNHNV and CDR2 as YYDKDF (reference sequence). The CDR3 covers 15 residues. The J segment lost 4 bases and the V segment lost 4 bases, leaving 9 bases of the junction unmatched. The source material was memory CD4+ T cells sorted from blood. Subset described: CD45RA-negative fraction. This TCR came from a woman aged 25 to 39 in good health. The chain recombines TRBV15 with TRBJ1-1, with TRBD1 matching 7 bases. The CDR3 nucleotides read TGTGCCACCAGCACGCGACAGGGCCCCGGCACTGAAGCTTTCTTT. Residues: CATSTRQGPGTEAFF. Together with reference TRBV15 and TRBJ1-1, the CDR3 gives the full variable domain: DAMVIQNPRYQVTQFGKPVTLSCSQTLNHNVMYWYQQKSSQAPKLLFHYYDKDFNNEADTPDNFQSRRPNTSFCFLDIRSPGLGDTAMYLCATSTRQGPGTEAFFGQGTRLTVV.